Presented here are 14 T cell receptor beta chains from one specimen sequenced in a study of T cell changes during pregnancy in multiple sclerosis (dated by TCRdb to 2018 to 2020). The library was prepared using the immunoSEQ multiplex PCR assay. Entries here come from immuneACCESS through TCRdb and include only in-frame sequences with V and J called. Some clones fail to appear in such tables; in the studies checked, an unresolved V gene covers under half of the shortfall, and the cause of the remainder is unknown. Within this sample are roughly 49,000 clones, with roughly 95% of them counted one time only. The top ten clones comprise roughly 3.7% of the sample. The material was CD8+ T cells from peripheral blood mononuclear cells, obtained after pregnancy. These receptor sequences come from a female donor with multiple sclerosis, enrolled in a pregnancy study.

This chain connects TRBV13 to TRBJ2-1; D gene uncertain. Trimming shortened V by 0 bases and J by 4 bases, and 13 bases separated the two germline ends. The CDR3 is 16 residues long. Looked up from germline, CDR1 is PRHDT and CDR2 is FYEKMQ (reference sequence). The CDR3 DNA reads TGTGCCAGCAGCTTAGGCCGAAGGCCGGGTTACAATGAGCAGTTCTTC. Its protein is CASSLGRRPGYNEQFF.

The chain combines TRBV7-9 with TRBJ1-1, with a possible D match to TRBD1 (5 bases). CDR1 and CDR2 (germline): SEHNR, FQNEAQ (reference sequence). The CDR3 is 13 amino acids. Trimming removed 6 bases at V and 2 bases at J, with 10 bases between. In DNA form, the CDR3 reads TGTGCCAGCAGATTTCAGGGTAACACTGAAGCTTTCTTT. It yields the protein CASRFQGNTEAFF.

This clone appeared once. CDR3 residues: CASSQDGTGTRDGYTF. In DNA form, the CDR3 reads TGCGCCAGCAGCCAAGATGGTACGGGGACTCGCGATGGCTACACCTTC. This chain uses TRBV4-3 with TRBJ1-2; weak D call: TRBD1 (5 bases). CDR1 is LGHNA and CDR2 is YSLEER in the germline V gene. Trimming stripped 0 bases from V and 6 bases from J, with 17 bases between. This CDR3 is built from 16 residues.

This chain joins TRBV4-3 and TRBJ1-1; D gene unclear. The germline gives CDR1 LGHNA, CDR2 YSLEER. V gave up 4 bases and J gave up 1 base, with 7 bases separating them. CDR3 size: 13 residues. CDR3 coding DNA: TGCGCCAGCAGCCTCTACTCGAACACTGAAGCTTTCTTT. Translation gives CASSLYSNTEAFF.

The chain carries TRBV28 and TRBJ2-5, with D possibly TRBD1 on 6 matching bases. The better agreement between TRBJ2-7 and the DNA end casts doubt on the J call. Germline values: CDR1 MDHEN, CDR2 SYDVKM. The CDR3 loop spans 14 amino acids. The CDR3 protein is CASSLRDNSYEQYF. The CDR3 nucleotides are TGTGCCAGCAGTTTAAGGGACAACTCCTACGAGCAGTACTTC.

This clone turned up a few times. CDR3 nucleotides: TGTGCCAGCTCACCACTTCCCCCTTACGTTCAGTCTGGAAACACCATATATTTT. Translating it yields CASSPLPPYVQSGNTIYF. The chain recombines TRBV18 with TRBJ1-3; D not resolved. CDR1 is KGHSH and CDR2 is LQKENI in the germline V gene. Trimming left V 1 base short and J 1 base short, with 17 bases between. CDR3 length: 18 amino acids.

V and J are TRBV7-9 and TRBJ1-1; D possibly corresponds to TRBD1 (6 bases). Germline V gene data show CDR1 as SEHNR and CDR2 as FQNEAQ (reference sequence). Trimming removed 4 bases from V and 11 bases from J, with 23 bases in between. The CDR3 runs 15 residues. CDR3 sequence: CASSSSDRTNTGAFF. CDR3 coding DNA: TGTGCCAGCAGCTCCTCGGACAGAACCAACACTGGTGCTTTCTTT.

This clone showed up just once. This chain joins TRBV7-2 and TRBJ2-5; no reliable D call. With the DNA end fitting TRBJ2-7 better, the J assignment may be wrong. Germline lookup yields CDR1 SGHTA and CDR2 FQGNSA. This CDR3 region has 11 residues. The CDR3 nucleotides read TGTGCCAGCAGCCTGATGTACGAGCAGTACTTC. Translating it yields CASSLMYEQYF.

The V call is TRBV7-9, the J call TRBJ2-7, with 7 positions matching TRBD1. With 4 bases clipped from V and 1 base from J, the junction kept 10 bases outside the gene matches. CDR1 and CDR2 from the germline V gene are SEHNR and FQNEAQ (reference sequence). CDR3 length: 16 amino acids. The CDR3 loop is CASSSVDRPQSYEQYF. CDR3 nucleotides: TGTGCCAGCAGCTCCGTGGACAGGCCCCAATCCTACGAGCAGTACTTC.

The chain combines TRBV29-1 with TRBJ2-3; 10 bases agree with TRBD1. V trimming: 5 bases; J trimming: 4 bases; junction bases outside the gene matches: 9. The length of the CDR3 is 15 residues. Germline assignment: CDR1 SQVTM and CDR2 ANQGSEA. The CDR3 DNA reads TGCAGCGTTCGCCGGACAGGGGGGTTGGCAGATACGCAGTATTTT. Translation gives CSVRRTGGLADTQYF.

The chain uses TRBV19 and TRBJ1-3; possibly TRBD1 for D (5 bases). Germline V CDR1 and CDR2: LNHDA, SQIVND (reference sequence). Trimming pared 6 bases from V and 0 bases from J, leaving 12 bases between. CDR3 length equals 15 residues. CDR3 residues: CASRETAISGNTIYF. The DNA for the CDR3 is TGTGCCAGTAGGGAGACAGCGATCTCTGGAAACACCATATATTTT.

The rearrangement joins TRBV4-3 to TRBJ1-6, with 8 bases fitting TRBD1. Germline values: CDR1 LGHNA, CDR2 YSLEER. With 3 bases clipped from V and 5 bases from J, the junction kept 12 bases outside the gene matches. This CDR3 is 18 amino acids long. Here the CDR3 reads CASSHTVTGVLDNSPLHF. In DNA form, the CDR3 reads TGCGCCAGCAGCCATACAGTGACAGGGGTATTGGATAATTCACCCCTCCACTTT.

DNA of the CDR3: TGCGCCAGCACCGGACAATTCAGGACCGGGGAGCTGTTTTTT. Translated, it gives CASTGQFRTGELFF. The chain has TRBV10-2 and TRBJ2-2; D perhaps matches TRBD1 (5 bases). With 7 bases removed from V and 5 bases from J, the gap between germline ends came to 14 bases. The CDR3 is made up of 14 amino acids. Germline lookup yields CDR1 WSHSY and CDR2 SAAADI.

The chain has TRBV27 and TRBJ1-1, with a weak D call TRBD1 (6 bases). The germline V gene has CDR1 MNHEY and CDR2 SMNVEV (reference sequence). V gave up 11 bases and J gave up 3 bases, with 16 bases separating them. The CDR3 is 13 amino acids. The DNA for the CDR3 is TGTGCCGTAAAGGGGGAGAGTGACACTGAAGCTTTCTTT. Translated: CAVKGESDTEAFF.